This T cell receptor (beta chain) was retrieved from a study of human T cells and chemical hapten exposure. Whole-study findings and limits: Donors, who had alopecia, may show an immune response that differs from healthy people's. The formation of large CDR3 similarity clusters by expanded TCRs significantly exceeded that of controls. DPC sensitization left the count of TCRs above 1 in 1000 unchanged.

This CDR3 region has 13 residues. Trimming removed 6 bases from V and 4 bases from J, with 13 bases in between. Germline V gives CDR1 DFQATT, CDR2 SNEGSKA (reference sequence). This clonotype has just a few counts. Its target is not known. Time point specified: patch test 1, 2 weeks after DPC sensitization. Documented treatment: therapeutic diphenylcyclopropenone sensitization with weekly scalp DPC. The study used a library that attached unique molecular identifiers to individual cDNA molecules. TCRdb re-called the RACE reads through MiXCR, storing one row per CDR3 protein. The sample lists around 380,000 distinct CDR3 sequences, 4.8% occurring once.

The clonotype was recovered from a woman aged 45 to 65 with alopecia areata. Some clones in this sample may be carry-over from other donors' samples. This chain links TRBV20-1 with TRBJ1-5; D is unclear. Sequencing was performed on whole blood, taken in connection with sensitization to the hapten diphenylcyclopropenone (DPC). CDR3 loop: CSAIEGSNQPQHF. As DNA, the CDR3 is TGCAGTGCAATAGAGGGATCGAATCAGCCCCAGCATTTT.